The 17 T cell receptor beta chains below come from one sample, sequenced in a study of OX40 agonist ivuxolimab in advanced cancers. Produced via immunoSEQ multiplex PCR; TCRdb's table is partial and in-frame only. The sample records tens of thousands of clones, approximately 90% being singletons. The source was CD4+ or CD8+ T cells sorted from blood, collected in a trial of the OX40 agonist ivuxolimab. These receptors originate from an adult with an advanced solid tumor such as melanoma, head and neck, liver or kidney cancer.

This clone was observed once. The chain has TRBV5-4 and TRBJ2-7; 8 nucleotides line up with TRBD2. The CDR3 has 16 amino acids. Germline values: CDR1 SGHNT, CDR2 YYREEE (reference sequence). J gave up 7 bases and V 4 bases, and 16 bases lay outside the gene matches. The CDR3 protein is CASSSREGLGSREQYF. The CDR3 DNA reads as TGTGCCAGCAGCAGCCGAGAGGGACTAGGCTCTAGAGAGCAGTACTTC.

The J gene is TRBJ2-1, the V gene TRBV5-8, with 11 bases lining up with TRBD1. CDR3 size: 15 residues. From germline, CDR1 is SGHTS and CDR2 YDEGEE. Unmatched junction bases numbered 10, after V lost 4 bases and J lost 10 bases. The CDR3 nucleotides read TGTGCCAGCAGCCAGGACAGGGGGCCCCTATGGGAGCAGTTCTTC. This sequence encodes CASSQDRGPLWEQFF. The full variable domain, its missing parts supplied by reference TRBV5-8 and TRBJ2-1, is EAGVTQSPTHLIKTRGQQATLRCSPISGHTSVYWYQQALGLGLQFLLWYDEGEERNRGNFPPRFSGRQFPNYSSELNVNALELEDSALYLCASSQDRGPLWEQFFGPGTRLTVL.

The chain has TRBV30 and TRBJ1-5; the D gene is possibly TRBD1 (5 bases). The germline CDR1 and CDR2 sequences are GTSNPN and SVGIG (reference sequence). This CDR3 contains 17 residues. Deletions cut 0 bases from V and 0 bases from J, with 15 bases between. CDR3 sequence reads: CAWSVLKGTYSNQPQHF. The CDR3 DNA reads TGTGCCTGGAGTGTACTGAAGGGGACTTATAGCAATCAGCCCCAGCATTTT.

This rearrangement joins TRBV27 to TRBJ2-7, with 11 bases identical to TRBD2. With 6 bases clipped from V and 3 bases from J, the junction kept 10 bases outside the gene matches. This CDR3 comprises 16 residues. CDR1 MNHEY and CDR2 SMNVEV come from the germline V gene (reference sequence). CDR3 in amino acids: CASRMTGLAGLYEQYF. CDR3 DNA: TGTGCCAGCAGAATGACCGGACTAGCGGGTCTCTACGAGCAGTACTTC.

CDR3 sequence reads: CASSQSASNQPQHF. DNA for the CDR3: TGCGCCAGCAGCCAAAGTGCTAGCAATCAGCCCCAGCATTTT. The rearrangement joins TRBV4-3 to TRBJ1-5; D gene uncertain. This CDR3 is 14 amino acids long. CDR1 and CDR2 (germline): LGHNA, YSLEER. Trimming took off 2 bases at V and 0 bases at J, with 5 bases between the two ends.

The rearrangement uses TRBV18 and TRBJ1-4; TRBD1 aligns across 7 bases. The CDR3 has 15 amino acids. The J segment lost 8 bases and the V segment lost 4 bases, leaving 10 bases of the junction unmatched. In germline, CDR1 is KGHSH, CDR2 LQKENI. As DNA, the CDR3 is TGTGCCAGCTCACTAGGGACAGCCGGGTACGAAAAACTGTTTTTT. It encodes CASSLGTAGYEKLFF.

The chain uses TRBV5-1 and TRBJ2-2; a weak D match, TRBD2 (6 bases). Germline assignment: CDR1 SGHRS and CDR2 YFSETQ. The V gene lost 0 bases and the J gene lost 3 bases, with 6 bases spanning the gap. This CDR3 contains 14 residues. CDR3 protein: CASSLAGDTGELFF. CDR3 DNA sequence: TGCGCCAGCAGCTTGGCGGGGGACACCGGGGAGCTGTTTTTT.

The genes are TRBV2 and TRBJ1-5; 7 bases map to TRBD1. This CDR3 has 14 residues. Germline V lookup: CDR1 SNHLY, CDR2 FYNNEI. The V gene end was trimmed by 10 bases and the J gene end by 4 bases; junction bases not matched to a gene: 10. The CDR3 region has the DNA TGTGCCACCAACCAGGGGGGAGCAAATCAGCCCCAGCATTTT. As protein: CATNQGGANQPQHF.

This clone has a single count. CDR3 in amino acids: CASSPGISYEQYF. The CDR3 nucleotides are TGTGCCAGCAGCCCCGGGATCTCCTACGAGCAGTACTTC. The chain is built from TRBV11-3 and TRBJ2-7, with TRBD2 as a possible D gene (5 bases). Germline V gene lookup returns CDR1 SGHNT and CDR2 YENEEA. V dropped 5 bases and J dropped 0 bases, with 8 bases sitting between them. The CDR3 loop spans 13 amino acids.

The V call is TRBV4-1, the J call TRBJ2-1, with D unclear. The CDR3 covers 13 residues. Germline V gene data show CDR1 as MGHRA and CDR2 as YSYEKL. V gave up 5 bases and J gave up 9 bases, with 14 bases separating them. The CDR3 DNA follows: TGCGCCAGCAGCTGGCCCTCACGCGCTGAGCAGTTCTTC. It codes for CASSWPSRAEQFF.

The CDR3 DNA follows: TGTGCCTGGACCCCCCGCGGTCACGGCTACACCTTC. It yields the protein CAWTPRGHGYTF. This chain joins TRBV30 and TRBJ1-2; D is undetermined. Trimming stripped 4 bases from V and 8 bases from J, with 14 bases between. The CDR3 totals 12 residues. Germline V gene data show CDR1 as GTSNPN and CDR2 as SVGIG (reference sequence).

The chain has TRBV6-1 and TRBJ2-3, with D possibly matching TRBD1 (5 bases). V was pared by 5 bases and J by 6 bases, with 12 bases between. Germline CDR1 and CDR2: MNHNS and SASEGT. This CDR3 contains 13 residues. The CDR3 DNA reads TGTGCCAGCAGTAGTTCAGGGTTGGATACGCAGTATTTT. It translates to CASSSSGLDTQYF.

This chain joins TRBV5-1 and TRBJ2-7, with D possibly being TRBD1 or TRBD2 (5 bases each). Germline V CDR1 and CDR2: SGHRS, YFSETQ. The CDR3 has 14 residues. V lost 4 bases and J 3 bases, leaving 14 bases between the germline ends. Here the CDR3 reads CASSTQGDGYEQYF. CDR3 DNA sequence: TGCGCCAGCAGCACTCAAGGGGACGGCTACGAGCAGTACTTC.

This chain connects TRBV11-2 to TRBJ1-2; the D is unclear. CDR1 and CDR2 (germline): SGHAT, FQNNGV. The V gene lost 4 bases and the J gene lost 5 bases, with 8 bases spanning the gap. The CDR3 consists of 12 residues. The CDR3: CASSSQRYGYTF. DNA of the CDR3: TGTGCCAGCAGCTCCCAACGGTATGGCTACACCTTC.

This rearrangement joins TRBV6-5 to TRBJ1-1; 8 nucleotides align to TRBD1. The V gene end was trimmed by 6 bases and the J gene end by 3 bases; junction bases not matched to a gene: 6. Germline CDR1 is MNHEY and CDR2 is SVGAGI. This CDR3 contains 14 residues. CDR3 protein: CASRSGQGYTEAFF. The CDR3 DNA reads TGTGCCAGCAGATCAGGACAGGGTTACACTGAAGCTTTCTTT.

V gene TRBV5-4 combines with J gene TRBJ2-3; unclear D gene. Germline CDR1 and CDR2: SGHNT and YYREEE (reference sequence). V lost 2 bases to trimming and J lost 0 bases, with 10 bases between them. This CDR3 has 15 residues. In DNA, the CDR3 is TGTGCCAGCAGCTTAGCGTTAACTAGCACAGATACGCAGTATTTT. Translation gives CASSLALTSTDTQYF.

The chain uses TRBV5-4 and TRBJ1-1; 7 positions agree with TRBD1. The ends lost 0 bases at V and 4 bases at J; junction bases unmatched: 9. Germline CDR1 SGHNT, CDR2 YYREEE (reference sequence). This CDR3 has 16 residues. The DNA for the CDR3 is TGTGCCAGCAGCTTGGTTAGGGGGCCCGGTGGCACTGAAGCTTTCTTT. The encoded protein is CASSLVRGPGGTEAFF.